This T cell receptor (beta chain) comes out of a study of blood T cell repertoires in COVID-19 (dated by TCRdb to about 2020). A note on the overall study: Collaborator samples came from the United States, Italy and Spain and covered acute and convalescent phases of COVID-19. The prospective study material was composed of cDNA or gDNA derived from T cells, B-cell-depleted T cells, or PBMCs. The dataset comprised deeply sampled blood TCRbeta repertoires from subjects exposed to, actively infected with, or recovered from COVID-19. The repertoires were released in a freely available public database meant as a resource for research on the immune response to SARS-CoV-2. Samples came from the ongoing ImmuneRACE study (first 160 participants) plus 1,254 subjects from 6 global collaborators. The sample metadata nearly always contained a de-identified subject ID, COVID-19 status, age in years and sex. Where available, HLA class I and class II types were taken from metadata supplied by the sample provider and were not determined by assay-based typing. Here is what the overall study found, with its caveats: Clinical and demographic metadata were provided uncurated, with the amount varying by source and participant.

The immunoSEQ Assay, a bias-controlled multiplex PCR, was used to amplify TCRbeta CDR3 regions from genomic DNA. From the authors' description of their analysis: The number of nucleated cells in each sample was estimated from the amplification of reference gene primers within the assay. To quantify the absolute abundance of each unique TCRbeta CDR3 rearrangement, sequence reads were collapsed and filtered. For each sample, productive Simpson clonality was calculated as the square root of Simpson's diversity index across productive rearrangements. Imported from immuneACCESS, the table was reduced by TCRdb to in-frame sequences with V and J called. These copies leave out some clones; in studies compared against another copy, an unresolved V gene accounts for under half, and the cause of the remainder is not known. The V and J calls and clone size were taken over from that table, and D and trimming were inferred from the DNA. The sample table holds roughly 80,000 clones, of which roughly nine tenths were seen once. The top ten clones comprise just over 2.5% of the sample.

In Seattle, one collaborating source enrolled patients while the infection was active and tracked those patients longitudinally over the course of disease. The collaborating institutions used their own protocols to collect whole blood in K2EDTA tubes. Collaborator samples were shipped for TCRbeta analysis as frozen whole blood, isolated PBMCs, or DNA extracted from either sample type. Comments on this clone: The antigen this receptor binds is unknown. Within one base of it there is no much larger clone, and no base qualities were kept.

Spanning cysteine to phenylalanine, the CDR3 consists of 16 amino acids. Solely the CDR3 DNA is kept, with 48 bases framed from the first base. The source material was peripheral blood. This TCR derives from a man aged 45-65 years with COVID-19, enrolled during active disease. The rearranged chain carries TRBV12-2 and TRBJ2-2; the table assigns TRBD1, which was not confirmed against the DNA. TRBV12-2 is an annotated pseudogene. The CDR3 region: CASRLKTGGNTGELFF. At the DNA level, the sequence is TGTGCAAGTCGCTTGAAGACAGGGGGTAACACCGGGGAGCTGTTTTTT.